This entry lists 15 T cell receptor beta chains sequenced from one sample in a study of T cells in localized non-small cell lung cancer. The method was immunoSEQ multiplex PCR; TCRdb's version includes in-frame clones alone and lacks a portion of them. Of approximately 3,600 clones listed, about 31% are singletons. The sample was normal lung tissue next to the tumor, taken before any cancer treatment. The source is a male donor at least 60 years old with stage III lung adenocarcinoma.

As to this clone: This sample also contains other DNA sequences that code for the same CDR3. The genes are TRBV28 and TRBJ1-5; TRBD1 aligns across 10 bases. This CDR3 contains 14 residues. Germline trimming cut 6 bases from V and 3 bases from J; bases unmatched to any gene: 2. In germline, CDR1 is MDHEN, CDR2 SYDVKM. The CDR3 DNA reads TGTGCCAGCAGGGGACAGGGGAACAATCAGCCCCAGCATTTT. It specifies CASRGQGNNQPQHF.

This clone was observed a handful of times. The chain carries TRBV28 and TRBJ2-2; 11 bases are a match to TRBD2. V was clipped by 7 bases and J by 7 bases; unmatched bases: 8. Per the germline V gene, CDR1 is MDHEN and CDR2 is SYDVKM. The CDR3 loop spans 15 amino acids. CDR3 amino acids: CASIASGRLIGELFF. DNA for the CDR3: TGTGCCAGCATTGCTAGCGGGAGGTTGATCGGGGAGCTGTTTTTT.

The genes are TRBV29-1 and TRBJ2-7; TRBD1 matches at 7 bases. Germline CDR1 SQVTM, CDR2 ANQGSEA. The CDR3 runs to 14 residues. V gave up 6 bases and J gave up 4 bases; unmatched junction bases: 12. The CDR3 spells CSVAPQGLGYEQYF. The CDR3 bases are TGCAGCGTCGCGCCACAGGGGCTAGGATACGAGCAGTACTTC.

This clone was seen only a few times. CDR3 bases: TGTGCCAGCAGATTGGCCGGGGGGGGCACCACAGATACGCAGTATTTT. Protein product: CASRLAGGGTTDTQYF. V and J are TRBV6-8 and TRBJ2-3; the match to TRBD2 covers 8 bases. The V gene end was trimmed by 6 bases and the J gene end by 2 bases; junction bases not matched to a gene: 10. Germline CDR1 and CDR2: MNHGY and SAAAGT. CDR3 length equals 16 residues.

This rearrangement joins TRBV18 to TRBJ2-5; 11 positions agree with TRBD2. In germline, CDR1 is KGHSH, CDR2 LQKENI. V lost 6 bases, J lost 10 bases, and 7 bases stayed unmatched. This CDR3 comprises 13 residues. The chain's CDR3 is CASSLGLAGIQYF. The DNA of the CDR3 is TGTGCCAGCTCCCTTGGACTAGCGGGTATCCAGTACTTC.

The chain uses TRBV29-1 and TRBJ2-7, with 9 bases that match TRBD1. Germline trimming cut 4 bases from V and 6 bases from J; bases unmatched to any gene: 10. The CDR3 is 14 amino acids. Germline V lookup: CDR1 SQVTM, CDR2 ANQGSEA. The CDR3 sequence: CSVAGQGVTSEQYF. The CDR3 nucleotides read TGCAGCGTTGCGGGACAGGGAGTAACTAGCGAGCAGTACTTC.

The chain recombines TRBV28 with TRBJ2-1; tentatively, D is TRBD2 (5 bases). The CDR3 sequence is 13 residues long. From germline, CDR1 is MDHEN and CDR2 SYDVKM. V gave up 6 bases and J gave up 10 bases, with 16 bases separating them. The CDR3 reads CASRGISRGEQFF. The CDR3 coding sequence is TGTGCCAGCAGGGGGATTTCCAGAGGGGAGCAGTTCTTC.

This clone ranks as medium-sized (0.01 to 0.1%). V gene TRBV7-6 combines with J gene TRBJ1-2; D remains unclear. CDR1 is SGHVS and CDR2 is FNYEAQ in the germline V gene. CDR3 length equals 14 residues. The germline V and J ends were trimmed by 3 bases and 1 base, with 9 bases remaining between them. CDR3: CASSLGGVNYGYTF. The CDR3 DNA sequence: TGTGCCAGCAGCTTGGGCGGAGTTAACTATGGCTACACCTTC.

V and J are TRBV5-1 and TRBJ1-2, with 8 nucleotides matching TRBD1. This CDR3 spans 14 amino acids. The germline gives CDR1 SGHRS, CDR2 YFSETQ. V lost 0 bases, J lost 8 bases, and 6 bases stayed unmatched. Written as DNA, the CDR3 is TGCGCCAGCAGCTTGGGCCAGGGGGCGGGCGGCTACACCTTC. This sequence encodes CASSLGQGAGGYTF.

This clone was recorded a few times. V is TRBV4-1 and J is TRBJ1-2; D is undetermined. Germline V gene data show CDR1 as MGHRA and CDR2 as YSYEKL. V was clipped by 4 bases and J by 4 bases, with 19 bases between them. CDR3 length: 16 amino acids. Here the CDR3 DNA reads TGCGCCAGCAGCCCTGGCCGCTCGGACCAAGGCTATGGCTACACCTTC. Its translation is CASSPGRSDQGYGYTF.

This clone was seen a handful of times. J is TRBJ2-2 and V is TRBV11-3; D may be TRBD2 (5 bases). CDR3 size: 14 residues. Between the trimmed V and J ends, which lost 5 bases and 3 bases, there was a span of 10 bases. Germline V lookup: CDR1 SGHNT, CDR2 YENEEA. The CDR3 region has the DNA TGTGCCAGCAGCCCGTGGACTGACACCGGGGAGCTGTTTTTT. Its protein is CASSPWTDTGELFF. The entire variable domain, with the rest obtained from reference TRBV11-3 and TRBJ2-2, is as follows: EAGVVQSPRYKIIEKKQPVAFWCNPISGHNTLYWYLQNLGQGPELLIRYENEEAVDDSQLPKDRFSAERLKGVDSTLKIQPAELGDSAVYLCASSPWTDTGELFFGEGSRLTVL.

There are a few counts of this clone. This sequence joins TRBV29-1 and TRBJ2-1; 7 bases map to TRBD2. This CDR3 has 13 residues. CDR1 is SQVTM and CDR2 is ANQGSEA in the germline V gene. V shed 5 bases, J shed 9 bases, and the junction held 10 bases outside the gene matches. CDR3 DNA sequence: TGCAGCGTTCTGGCGGGAGCTATCGGTGAGCAGTTCTTC. This sequence encodes CSVLAGAIGEQFF.

The chain links TRBV28 to TRBJ1-5; no clear D. The CDR3 length is 15 residues. CDR1 and CDR2 (germline): MDHEN, SYDVKM. Trimming left V 7 bases short and J 5 bases short, with 18 bases between. The CDR3 reads CASNEHGEGDQPQHF. The CDR3 DNA reads TGTGCCAGCAATGAACATGGGGAAGGAGATCAGCCCCAGCATTTT.

This clone showed up just a few times. This chain links TRBV6-8 with TRBJ2-3; no clear D gene. The CDR3 length is 13 residues. CDR1 and CDR2 from the germline V gene are MNHGY and SAAAGT. V gave up 0 bases and J gave up 6 bases, with 7 bases separating them. The CDR3 nucleotides are TGTGCCAGCAGTTACTCCTTAAGGGATACGCAGTATTTT. Encoded protein: CASSYSLRDTQYF.

By share, this clone counts as medium-sized. The CDR3 nucleotides are TGTGCCAGCAGCTTAGGACAGGGACCCTTCCAAGAGACCCAGTACTTC. It translates to CASSLGQGPFQETQYF. The gene calls are TRBV11-3 and TRBJ2-5, with TRBD1 matching 7 bases. Losses at the gene ends were 1 base for V and 1 base for J; bases not matched to a gene: 6. Germline-derived CDR1 and CDR2 are SGHNT and YENEEA. This CDR3 has 16 amino acids.